This record covers a single T cell receptor (beta chain). The sample belongs to a study of blood T cell repertoires in COVID-19. Study details: The cDNA or gDNA used as material had been derived from T cells, B-cell-depleted T cells, or PBMCs.

The length of the CDR3 is 15 residues. V was pared by 9 bases and J by 5 bases, with 22 bases between. Germline V gives CDR1 MNHEY, CDR2 SMNVEV (reference sequence). Sequencing used immunoSEQ multiplex PCR; TCRdb keeps in-frame clones, though not all of them. The sample comprises some 250,000 clones, approximately 84% of which are singletons, and more than 2.5% rests with the top ten. The chain couples TRBV27 to TRBJ1-1; D perhaps matches TRBD1 (6 bases). This TCR was sampled from a woman aged 25-40 years who had recovered from COVID-19. Sequenced input: peripheral blood. CDR3 in DNA: TGTGCCAGTACGCGGACAGAGAGCGTAGGAACTGAAGCTTTCTTT. It specifies CASTRTESVGTEAFF.